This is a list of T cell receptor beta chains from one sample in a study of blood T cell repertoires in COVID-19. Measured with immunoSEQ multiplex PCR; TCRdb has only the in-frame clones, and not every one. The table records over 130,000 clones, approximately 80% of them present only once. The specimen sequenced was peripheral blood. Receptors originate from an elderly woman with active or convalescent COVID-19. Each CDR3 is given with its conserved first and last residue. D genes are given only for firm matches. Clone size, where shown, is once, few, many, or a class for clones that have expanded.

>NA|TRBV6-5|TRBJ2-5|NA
CASSYSRQGWETQYF
TGTGCCAGCAGTTACTCCCGGCAGGGGTGGGAGACCCAGTACTTC
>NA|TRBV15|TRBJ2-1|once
CATSGQGGDEQFF
TGTGCCACCAGTGGGCAGGGGGGCGATGAGCAGTTCTTC
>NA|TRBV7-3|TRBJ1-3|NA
CASSPDSSGNTIYF
TGTGCCAGCAGTCCCGATAGCTCTGGAAACACCATATATTTT
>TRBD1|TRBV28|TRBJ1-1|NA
CASKTGSTEAFF
TGTGCCAGCAAGACAGGGAGTACTGAAGCTTTCTTT
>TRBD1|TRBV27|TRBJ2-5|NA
CASRLRDRGREGPKETQYF
TGTGCCAGCAGACTCCGGGACAGGGGGAGGGAAGGCCCCAAAGAGACCCAGTACTTC
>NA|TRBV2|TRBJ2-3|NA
CASSDSDTQYF
TGTGCCAGCAGTGATTCTGATACGCAGTATTTT
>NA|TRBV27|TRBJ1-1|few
CASNWANSTEAFF
TGTGCCAGCAATTGGGCCAATTCCACTGAAGCTTTCTTT
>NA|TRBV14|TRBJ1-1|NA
CASRSEDSLEAFF
TGTGCCAGCAGATCCGAGGACAGTCTGGAAGCTTTCTTT
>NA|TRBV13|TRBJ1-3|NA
CASSSRQEANTIYF
TGTGCCAGCAGCTCCCGACAGGAGGCAAACACCATATATTTT
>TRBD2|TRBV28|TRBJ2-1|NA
CASRETSGGSNEQFF
TGTGCCAGCAGGGAGACTAGCGGGGGTTCCAATGAGCAGTTCTTC
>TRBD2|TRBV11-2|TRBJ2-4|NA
CASSQGTSGGQGIQYF
TGTGCCAGCAGCCAGGGGACTAGCGGGGGTCAAGGCATTCAGTACTTC
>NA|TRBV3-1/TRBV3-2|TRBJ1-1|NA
CASSQKANTEAFF
TGTGCCAGCAGCCAAAAAGCGAACACTGAAGCTTTCTTT
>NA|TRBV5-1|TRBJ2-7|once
CASSQDYYEQYF
TGCGCCAGCAGCCAAGACTACTACGAGCAGTACTTC
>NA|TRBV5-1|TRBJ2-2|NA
CASSPTGNTGELFF
TGCGCCAGCAGCCCAACAGGGAACACCGGGGAGCTGTTTTTT
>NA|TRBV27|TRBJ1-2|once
CASSLGGARQYGYTF
TGTGCCAGCAGCCTAGGGGGGGCGCGTCAATATGGCTACACCTTC
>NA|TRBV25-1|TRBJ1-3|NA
CASSLGAPTRNTIYF
TGTGCCAGCAGCCTGGGGGCCCCGACCCGAAACACCATATATTTT
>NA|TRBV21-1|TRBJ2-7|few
CASSRRPPVYF
TGTGCCAGCAGCAGGCGGCCGCCAGTGTACTTC
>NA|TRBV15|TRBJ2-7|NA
CATSRAGARFHEQYF
TGTGCCACCAGCAGAGCGGGAGCAAGGTTCCACGAGCAGTACTTC
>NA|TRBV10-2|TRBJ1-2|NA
CATNPSRTNYGYTF
TGCGCCACCAACCCCTCGAGGACTAACTATGGCTACACCTTC
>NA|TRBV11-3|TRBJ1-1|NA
CASSDGGNTEAFF
TGTGCCAGCAGTGACGGCGGGAACACTGAAGCTTTCTTT
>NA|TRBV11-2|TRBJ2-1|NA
CASSFQSLNEQFF
TGTGCCAGCAGCTTTCAGTCGTTGAATGAGCAGTTCTTC
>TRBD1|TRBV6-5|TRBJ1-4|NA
CASSYTGQGGEKLFF
TGTGCCAGCAGTTACACGGGACAGGGTGGTGAAAAACTGTTTTTT
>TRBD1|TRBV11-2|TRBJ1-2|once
CASSLLQGGYGYTF
TGTGCCAGCAGCTTATTACAGGGGGGTTATGGCTACACCTTC
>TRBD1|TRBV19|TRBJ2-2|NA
CASRWQGAGTGELFF
TGTGCCAGTAGATGGCAGGGGGCCGGCACCGGGGAGCTGTTTTTT
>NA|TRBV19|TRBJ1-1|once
CASTREVMNTEAFF
TGTGCCAGTACTAGGGAGGTGATGAACACTGAAGCTTTCTTT
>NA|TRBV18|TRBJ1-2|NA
CASSLELSPYGYTF
TGTGCCAGCTCGCTCGAACTTTCCCCCTATGGCTACACCTTC
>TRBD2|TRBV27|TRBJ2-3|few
CASSPLAGGLTDTQYF
TGTGCCAGCAGTCCGCTAGCGGGGGGTCTCACAGATACGCAGTATTTT
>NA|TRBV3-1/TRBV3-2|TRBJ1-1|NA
CASSQLTGNTEAFF
TGTGCCAGCAGCCAACTGACAGGAAACACTGAAGCTTTCTTT
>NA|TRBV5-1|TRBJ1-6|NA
CASSSSSSYNSPLHF
TGCGCCAGCAGTAGCTCGAGCTCCTATAATTCACCCCTCCACTTT
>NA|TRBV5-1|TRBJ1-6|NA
CASSFQIDNSPLHF
TGCGCCAGCAGCTTCCAGATCGATAATTCACCCCTCCACTTT
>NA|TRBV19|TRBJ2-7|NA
CASSPDTNEQYF
TGTGCCAGTAGTCCAGACACAAACGAGCAGTACTTC
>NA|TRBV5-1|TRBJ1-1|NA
CASSLTQGWGTEAFF
TGCGCCAGCAGCTTAACTCAGGGGTGGGGCACTGAAGCTTTCTTT
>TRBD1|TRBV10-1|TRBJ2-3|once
CASSEGGQGTDTQYF
TGCGCCAGCAGTGAGGGGGGACAGGGCACAGATACGCAGTATTTT
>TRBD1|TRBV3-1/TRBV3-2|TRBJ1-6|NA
CASSIRDSNSPLHF
TGTGCCAGCAGCATTAGGGACAGTAATTCACCCCTCCACTTT
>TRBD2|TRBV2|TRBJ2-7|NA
CASRLSGGPGEQYF
TGTGCCAGCCGGCTGAGCGGGGGGCCGGGGGAGCAGTACTTC
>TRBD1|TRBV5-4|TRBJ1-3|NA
CASSQTGGFSGNTIYF
TGTGCCAGCAGCCAGACAGGGGGCTTCTCTGGAAACACCATATATTTT
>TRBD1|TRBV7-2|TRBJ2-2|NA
CASRGQGLYTGELFF
TGTGCCAGCAGGGGACAGGGTCTGTACACCGGGGAGCTGTTTTTT